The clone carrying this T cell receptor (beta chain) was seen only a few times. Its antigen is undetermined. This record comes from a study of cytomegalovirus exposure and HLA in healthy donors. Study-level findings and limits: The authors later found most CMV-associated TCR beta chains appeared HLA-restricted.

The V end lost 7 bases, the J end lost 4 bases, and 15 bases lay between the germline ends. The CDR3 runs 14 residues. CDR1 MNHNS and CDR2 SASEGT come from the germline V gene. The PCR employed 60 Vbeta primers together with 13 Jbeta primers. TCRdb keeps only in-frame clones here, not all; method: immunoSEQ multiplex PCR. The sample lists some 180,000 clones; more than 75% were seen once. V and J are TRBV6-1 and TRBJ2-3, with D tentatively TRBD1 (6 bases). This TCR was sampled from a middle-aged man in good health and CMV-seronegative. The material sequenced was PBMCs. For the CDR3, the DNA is TGTGCCAGCATGGACCCAAGGGGGTCAGATACGCAGTATTTT. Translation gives CASMDPRGSDTQYF.